This T cell receptor beta chain is from a study of early T cells in non-severe SARS-CoV-2 infection. The wider study: Sequencing used unsorted whole-blood bulk RNA, so chains lack pairing. Study-wide results and caveats: VDJdb matching, biased toward anti-spike CD8 responses, missed private and CD4 specificities.

Attachment of unique molecular identifiers was made to individual cDNA molecules. Each CDR3 protein gets one entry after TCRdb re-called the 5' RACE reads with MiXCR. The table shows 100,000 to 150,000 distinct CDR3 sequences, with more than 12% occurring only once. The CDR3 has 13 residues. The germline V and J ends were trimmed by 1 base and 3 bases, with 9 bases remaining between them. CDR1 and CDR2 from the germline V gene are DFQATT and SNEGSKA (reference sequence). On this clonotype itself: Its target is unknown.

The TCR was taken from an adult who was a healthcare worker with PCR-confirmed SARS-CoV-2 infection or an uninfected control (not recorded which). The chain links TRBV20-1 to TRBJ1-2; no definite D call. Sequenced: whole blood. CDR3 loop: CSARANTDYGYTF. The CDR3 coding sequence is TGCAGTGCTAGAGCGAACACCGACTATGGCTACACCTTC.